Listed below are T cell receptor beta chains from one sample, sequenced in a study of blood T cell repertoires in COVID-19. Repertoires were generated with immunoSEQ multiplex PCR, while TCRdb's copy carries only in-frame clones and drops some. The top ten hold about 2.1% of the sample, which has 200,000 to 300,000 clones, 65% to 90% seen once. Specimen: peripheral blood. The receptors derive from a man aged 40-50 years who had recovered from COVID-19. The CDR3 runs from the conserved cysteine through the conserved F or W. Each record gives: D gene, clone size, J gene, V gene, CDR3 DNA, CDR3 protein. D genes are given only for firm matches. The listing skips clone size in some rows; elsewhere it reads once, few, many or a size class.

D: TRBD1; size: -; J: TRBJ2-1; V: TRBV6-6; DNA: TGTGCCAGCAGTTACCGGGACAGAGTAAATGAGCAGTTCTTC; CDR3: CASSYRDRVNEQFF
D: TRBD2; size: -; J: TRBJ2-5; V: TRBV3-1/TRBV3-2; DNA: TGTGCCAGCAGCCAACTAGCGGGGGGAGGAGAGACCCAGTACTTC; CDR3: CASSQLAGGGETQYF
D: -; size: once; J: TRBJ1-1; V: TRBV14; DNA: TGTGCCAGCAGCCAAGATTTCGGGGGCACTGAAGCTTTCTTT; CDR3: CASSQDFGGTEAFF
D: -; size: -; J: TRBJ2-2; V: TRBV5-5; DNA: TGTGCCAGCAGCTCGAGCAGTCTGTCAGCGATCGGGGAGCTGTTTTTT; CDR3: CASSSSSLSAIGELFF
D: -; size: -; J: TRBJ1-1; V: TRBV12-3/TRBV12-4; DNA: TGTGCCAGCAGTCTCCGAGGTTACGAAGCTTTCTTT; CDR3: CASSLRGYEAFF
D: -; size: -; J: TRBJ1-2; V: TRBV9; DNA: TGTGCCAGCAGCGTACGGGACACCCAGCGGAGTGGCTACACCTTC; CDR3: CASSVRDTQRSGYTF
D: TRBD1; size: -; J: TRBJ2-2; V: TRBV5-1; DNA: TGCGCCAGCAGCTTGGGCGGCGGACAGGGAACTAACACCGGGGAGCTGTTTTTT; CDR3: CASSLGGGQGTNTGELFF
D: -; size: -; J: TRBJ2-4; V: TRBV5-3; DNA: TGTGCCAGAAGCCTGGGGGAGGCTGGGACCAAAAACATTCAGTACTTC; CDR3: CARSLGEAGTKNIQYF
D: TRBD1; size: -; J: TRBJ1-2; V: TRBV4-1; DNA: TGCGCCAGCAGCCAATTACAGGGGTCCAACTATGGCTACACCTTC; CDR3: CASSQLQGSNYGYTF
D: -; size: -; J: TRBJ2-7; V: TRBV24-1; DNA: TGTGCCACCAGTGATTTGTGGAGGGAAGATTACGAGCAGTACTTC; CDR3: CATSDLWREDYEQYF
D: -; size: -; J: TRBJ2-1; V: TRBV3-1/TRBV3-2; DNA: TGTGCCAGCAGCCAAGGTCGGGTCAATGAGCAGTTCTTC; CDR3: CASSQGRVNEQFF
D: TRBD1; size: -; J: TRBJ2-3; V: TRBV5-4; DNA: TGTGCCAGCAGCTTGGACAGGGGGACCACAGATACGCAGTATTTT; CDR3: CASSLDRGTTDTQYF
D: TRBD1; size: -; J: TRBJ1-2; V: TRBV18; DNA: TGTGCCAGCTCACTTGGGACAGGTGGCTACACCTTC; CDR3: CASSLGTGGYTF
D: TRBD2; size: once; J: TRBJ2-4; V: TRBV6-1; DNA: TGTGCCAGCAGTGAAGCGGGGGCTAGCGGGGGATCCAAAAACATTCAGTACTTC; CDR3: CASSEAGASGGSKNIQYF
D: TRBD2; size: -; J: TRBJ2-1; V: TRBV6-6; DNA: TGTGCCAGCAGTTACCCGGGGGCTAGCGGGACCAATGAGCAGTTCTTC; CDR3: CASSYPGASGTNEQFF
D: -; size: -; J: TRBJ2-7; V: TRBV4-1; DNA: TGCGCCAGCAGCCAGGGTAGGACAGTTTCATACGAGCAGTACTTC; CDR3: CASSQGRTVSYEQYF
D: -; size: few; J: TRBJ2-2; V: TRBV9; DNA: TGTGCCAGCACCAACCCCGCGGGGACCGGGGAGCTGTTTTTT; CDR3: CASTNPAGTGELFF
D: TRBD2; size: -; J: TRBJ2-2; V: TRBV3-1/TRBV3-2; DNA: TGTGCCAGCAGCCCGGGAGGTACCGGGGAGCTGTTTTTT; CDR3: CASSPGGTGELFF
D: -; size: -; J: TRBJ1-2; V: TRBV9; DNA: TGTGCCAGCAGCGCCTATGGAGGGATCTATGGCTACACCTTC; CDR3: CASSAYGGIYGYTF
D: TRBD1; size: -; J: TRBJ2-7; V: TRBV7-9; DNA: TGTGCCAGCAGCTTAGGAGGAGGACAGGGGGCCAACGAGCAGTACTTC; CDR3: CASSLGGGQGANEQYF
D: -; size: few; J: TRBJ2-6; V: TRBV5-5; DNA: TGTGCCAGCACAGTAGGGGCGTCTGGGGCCAACGTCCTGACTTTC; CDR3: CASTVGASGANVLTF
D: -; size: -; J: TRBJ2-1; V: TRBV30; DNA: TGTGCCTGGAATTGGGCGGGGTACAATGAGCAGTTCTTC; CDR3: CAWNWAGYNEQFF
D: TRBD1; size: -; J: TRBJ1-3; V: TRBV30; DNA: TGTGCCTGGAGTGTAGGACAGGCTGATGGAAACACCATATATTTT; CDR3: CAWSVGQADGNTIYF
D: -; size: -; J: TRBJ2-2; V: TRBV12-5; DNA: TGTGCTAGTGGTACCGAGGGGAACACCGGGGAGCTGTTTTTT; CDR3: CASGTEGNTGELFF
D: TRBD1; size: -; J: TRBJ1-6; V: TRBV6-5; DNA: TGTGCCAGCAGTACCCGGACAGGAGGTAATTCACCCCTCCACTTT; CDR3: CASSTRTGGNSPLHF
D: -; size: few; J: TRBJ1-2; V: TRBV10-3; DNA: TGTGCCATCAGTGAGGTACAGGATGGCTACACCTTC; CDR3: CAISEVQDGYTF
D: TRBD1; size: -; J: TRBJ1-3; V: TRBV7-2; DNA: TGTGCCAGCAGCTCCGGACAGGCGTTCTTCAGCACCATATATTTT; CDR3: CASSSGQAFFSTIYF
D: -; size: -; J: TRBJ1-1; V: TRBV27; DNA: TGTGCCAGCAGGATGACAGCAAACCTGAACACTGAAGCTTTCTTT; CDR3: CASRMTANLNTEAFF
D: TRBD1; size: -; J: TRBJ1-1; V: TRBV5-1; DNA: TGCGCCAGCAGCTTGCCCGGGACAGGGGGCACTGAAGCTTTCTTT; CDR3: CASSLPGTGGTEAFF
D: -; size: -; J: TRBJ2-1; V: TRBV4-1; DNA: TGCGCCAGCAGCCAAGGGGCGGGAAGGGTCGATGAGCAGTTCTTC; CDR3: CASSQGAGRVDEQFF
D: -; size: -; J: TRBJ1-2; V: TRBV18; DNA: TGTGCCAGCTCTCTCACCCACTTGAGGGGCTACACCTTC; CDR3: CASSLTHLRGYTF
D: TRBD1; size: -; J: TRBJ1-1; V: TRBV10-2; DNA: TGCGCCAGCAGTGGAGAAAACAGGGGGAAAGCTGAAGCTTTCTTT; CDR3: CASSGENRGKAEAFF
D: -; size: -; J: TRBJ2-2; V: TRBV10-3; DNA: TGTGCCATCAGTGAGTCGAGAGGGACAACCGGGGAGCTGTTTTTT; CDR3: CAISESRGTTGELFF
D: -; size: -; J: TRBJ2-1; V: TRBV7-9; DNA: TGTGCCAGCAGCTTAGTCGAGGGCTCCTACAATGAGCAGTTCTTC; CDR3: CASSLVEGSYNEQFF
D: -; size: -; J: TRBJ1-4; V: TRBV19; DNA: TGTGCCAGTAGTATCGGGGGGGTTGCAACTAATGAAAAACTGTTTTTT; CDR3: CASSIGGVATNEKLFF
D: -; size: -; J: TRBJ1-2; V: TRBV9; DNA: TGTGCCAGCAGCGGGACTCCCTATGATGGCTACACCTTC; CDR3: CASSGTPYDGYTF
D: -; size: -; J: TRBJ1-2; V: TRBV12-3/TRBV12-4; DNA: TGTGCCAGCAGTCGAGGGTATGGCTACACCTTC; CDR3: CASSRGYGYTF
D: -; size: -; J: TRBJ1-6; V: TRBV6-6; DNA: TGTGCCAGCAGTACGTCCGGGGTAGGCAATTCACCCCTCCACTTT; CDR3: CASSTSGVGNSPLHF
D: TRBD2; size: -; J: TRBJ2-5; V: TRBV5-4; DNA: TGTGCCAGCAGCTTGGAGAGGCTAGCGGGGGGTGAGACCCAGTACTTC; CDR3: CASSLERLAGGETQYF
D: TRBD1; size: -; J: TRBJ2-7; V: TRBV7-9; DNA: TGTGCCAGCAGCCGGGGACAGGATATATACGAGCAGTACTTC; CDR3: CASSRGQDIYEQYF
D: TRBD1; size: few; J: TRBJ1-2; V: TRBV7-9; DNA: TGTGCCAGCAGCTCGACAGGGGGTGACTATGGCTACACCTTC; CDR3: CASSSTGGDYGYTF
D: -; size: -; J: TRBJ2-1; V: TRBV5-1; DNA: TGCGTCAGCAGCCCCGCGGGGGCGGGGTACAATGAGCAGTTCTTC; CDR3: CVSSPAGAGYNEQFF
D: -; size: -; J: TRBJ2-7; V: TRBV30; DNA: TGTGCCTGGAGTGTGGGCAGCTCCTACGAGCAGTACTTC; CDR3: CAWSVGSSYEQYF
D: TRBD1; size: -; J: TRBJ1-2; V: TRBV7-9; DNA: TGTGCCAGCACCACTGACAGGGGGGAGTATGGCTACACCTTC; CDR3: CASTTDRGEYGYTF
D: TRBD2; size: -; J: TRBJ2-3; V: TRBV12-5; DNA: TGTGCTAGTGAGGGGAGGGGCACAGATACGCAGTATTTT; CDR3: CASEGRGTDTQYF
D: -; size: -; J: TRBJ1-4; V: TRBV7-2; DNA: TGTGCCAGCACCCCGGGGGGGGCGTCCGAAAAACTGTTTTTT; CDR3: CASTPGGASEKLFF
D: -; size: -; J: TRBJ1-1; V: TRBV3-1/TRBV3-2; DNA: TGTGCCAGCAGCCAAGTAGCAGGGGATACTGAAGCTTTCTTT; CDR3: CASSQVAGDTEAFF
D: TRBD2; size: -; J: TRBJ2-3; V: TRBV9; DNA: TGTGCCAGCAGCCAGACTAGCGGGAGGGGTTTTAGCACAGATACGCAGTATTTT; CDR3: CASSQTSGRGFSTDTQYF
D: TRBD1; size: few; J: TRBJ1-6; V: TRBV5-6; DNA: TGTGCCAGCAGCCTGGGGGACAGGGTATATTCACCCCTCCACTTT; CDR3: CASSLGDRVYSPLHF
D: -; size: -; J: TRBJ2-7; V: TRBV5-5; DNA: TGTGCCAGCAGCTTGGCTTACTACGAGCAGTACTTC; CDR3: CASSLAYYEQYF
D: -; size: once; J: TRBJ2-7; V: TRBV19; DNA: TGTGCCAGTAGTATAGGGCCTCCGGGACAAACCTACGAGCAGTACTTC; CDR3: CASSIGPPGQTYEQYF
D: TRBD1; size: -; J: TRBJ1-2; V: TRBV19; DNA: TGTGCCAGTAGTAGGCTTAACAGGGGGCTGTATGGTGGCTACACCTTC; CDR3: CASSRLNRGLYGGYTF
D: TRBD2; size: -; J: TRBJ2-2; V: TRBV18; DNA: TGTGCCAGCTCAGGCGGGGGAGTGAACACCGGGGAGCTGTTTTTT; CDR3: CASSGGGVNTGELFF
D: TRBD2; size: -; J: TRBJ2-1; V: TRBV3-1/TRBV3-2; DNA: TGTGCCAGCAGCGCTAGCGGGAGAATTTGGAATGAGCAGTTCTTC; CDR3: CASSASGRIWNEQFF
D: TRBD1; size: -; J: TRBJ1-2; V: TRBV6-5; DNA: TGTGCCAGCAGCCCGGACAGGGGCCTCGGCTACACCTTC; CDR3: CASSPDRGLGYTF
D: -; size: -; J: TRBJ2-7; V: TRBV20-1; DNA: TGCAGTGCTAGTGGGGCGACAGCCGATTACGAGCAGTACTTC; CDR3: CSASGATADYEQYF
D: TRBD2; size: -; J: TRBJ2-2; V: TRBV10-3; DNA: TGTGCCATCAGTGAGGGACTAGCGGGAGAAGGCGGGGAGCTGTTTTTT; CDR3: CAISEGLAGEGGELFF
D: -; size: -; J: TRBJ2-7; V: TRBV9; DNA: TGTGCCAGCAGCGTAGCAGGGACTGGCTACGAGCAGTACTTC; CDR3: CASSVAGTGYEQYF
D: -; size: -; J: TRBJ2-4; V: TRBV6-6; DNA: TGTGCCAGCAGGGGTCCCTCGAGGGACATTCAGTACTTC; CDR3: CASRGPSRDIQYF